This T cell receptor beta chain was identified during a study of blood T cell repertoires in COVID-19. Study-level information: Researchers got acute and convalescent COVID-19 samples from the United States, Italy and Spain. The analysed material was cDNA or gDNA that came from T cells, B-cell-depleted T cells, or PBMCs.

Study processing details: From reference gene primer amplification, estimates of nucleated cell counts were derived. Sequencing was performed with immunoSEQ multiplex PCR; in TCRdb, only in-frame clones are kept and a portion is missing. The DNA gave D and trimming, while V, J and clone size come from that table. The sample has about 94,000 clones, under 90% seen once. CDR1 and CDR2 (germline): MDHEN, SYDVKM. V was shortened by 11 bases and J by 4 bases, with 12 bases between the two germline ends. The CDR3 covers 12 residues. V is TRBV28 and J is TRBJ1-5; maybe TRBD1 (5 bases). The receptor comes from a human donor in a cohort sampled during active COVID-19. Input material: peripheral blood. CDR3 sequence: CAVRPGNQPQHF. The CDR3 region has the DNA TGTGCCGTCCGGCCAGGGAATCAGCCCCAGCATTTT.